The 30 T cell receptor beta chains reported below all come from one sample, sequenced in a study of CD8+ T cells in alopecia areata. RNA extraction was followed by reverse transcription into cDNA, which acted as the sequencing template. Sequenced by immunoSEQ multiplex PCR; TCRdb stores in-frame clones only, minus some. The profile shows hundreds of thousands of clones, roughly two thirds of them singletons. This material consisted of CD4+ T cells sorted from blood, taken at week 0. These receptor sequences come from a human donor with alopecia areata.

The CDR3 region is CSVERNLQETQYF. The CDR3 coding sequence is TGCAGCGTTGAAAGGAACTTGCAAGAGACCCAGTACTTC. The chain carries TRBV29-1 and TRBJ2-5; D uncertain. This CDR3 has 13 amino acids. Germline V gene sequence: CDR1 SQVTM, CDR2 ANQGSEA. V was cut by 2 bases and J by 2 bases, with 9 bases left in between. Based on the CDR3 plus reference TRBV29-1 and TRBJ2-5, the full variable domain is SAVISQKPSRDICQRGTSLTIQCQVDSQVTMMFWYRQQPGQSLTLIATANQGSEATYESGFVIDKFPISRPNLTFSTLTVSNMSPEDSSIYLCSVERNLQETQYFGPGTRLLVL.

V gene TRBV30 combines with J gene TRBJ2-1, with 12 bases lining up with TRBD2. J lost 7 bases, V lost 3 bases, and 4 bases had no gene match. CDR1 GTSNPN and CDR2 SVGIG come from the germline V gene (reference sequence). This CDR3 is 14 amino acids long. The CDR3 here is CAWSLAGGRNEQFF. The CDR3 coding sequence is TGTGCCTGGAGCCTAGCGGGGGGGCGGAATGAGCAGTTCTTC. Using reference TRBV30 and TRBJ2-1 for the parts outside the CDR3, the full variable domain is SQTIHQWPATLVQPVGSPLSLECTVEGTSNPNLYWYRQAAGRGLQLLFYSVGIGQISSEVPQNLSASRPQDRQFILSSKKLLLSDSGFYLCAWSLAGGRNEQFFGPGTRLTVL.

V and J are TRBV7-2 and TRBJ2-3; the match to TRBD2 covers 11 bases. This CDR3 is built from 16 residues. J lost 2 bases, V lost 5 bases, and 6 bases had no gene match. Germline V lookup: CDR1 SGHTA, CDR2 FQGNSA. The CDR3 DNA reads TGTGCCAGCAGCCCCGGGACTAGCGGACCCACAGATACGCAGTATTTT. Protein: CASSPGTSGPTDTQYF.

The chain recombines TRBV29-1 with TRBJ1-1; no reliable D call. Germline V gene lookup returns CDR1 SQVTM and CDR2 ANQGSEA. CDR3 length: 13 amino acids. In DNA form, the CDR3 reads TGCAGAGCCCGGACGGCTGGGAACACTGAAGCTTTCTTT. As protein: CRARTAGNTEAFF.

This clone was observed a handful of times. The V call is TRBV10-3, the J call TRBJ2-5; D is perhaps TRBD1 or TRBD2 (7 bases each). Germline CDR1 ENHRY, CDR2 SYGVKD. The germline V and J ends were trimmed by 9 bases and 3 bases, with 14 bases remaining between them. The CDR3 covers 13 residues. The CDR3 DNA reads as TGTGCCATTCGACAGGGAGGGGAAGAGACCCAGTACTTC. It translates to CAIRQGGEETQYF.

This clone was seen only a few times. The chain is built from TRBV14 and TRBJ2-7; the D gene is possibly TRBD2 (6 bases). CDR1 and CDR2 from the germline V gene are SGHDN and FVKESK. This CDR3 region has 13 residues. V was clipped by 4 bases and J by 1 base, with 8 bases between them. Here the CDR3 DNA reads TGTGCCAGCAGCCGTGGGACTTCCTACGAGCAGTACTTC. Encoded protein: CASSRGTSYEQYF.

The chain uses TRBV29-1 and TRBJ1-2; 10 bases line up with TRBD1. Germline V gene sequence: CDR1 SQVTM, CDR2 ANQGSEA. The CDR3 loop spans 14 amino acids. The V and J ends lost 6 bases and 8 bases, in that order; junction bases with no gene match: 12. In DNA form, the CDR3 reads TGCAGCGTGGATCTGACCGGGACAGGGGACGGCTACACCTTC. It encodes CSVDLTGTGDGYTF.

This CDR3 reads CASSLDRPPYEQYF. In DNA form, the CDR3 reads TGCGCCAGCAGCTTGGATCGACCGCCCTACGAGCAGTACTTC. V is TRBV5-1 and J is TRBJ2-7; D gene ambiguous. V lost 0 bases, J lost 2 bases, and 9 bases lay in between. The CDR3 has 14 amino acids. Germline CDR1 reads SGHRS; CDR2 reads YFSETQ.

This clone has only a few counts. This chain joins TRBV2 and TRBJ1-4, with D tentatively TRBD1 (5 bases). The germline gives CDR1 SNHLY, CDR2 FYNNEI. The CDR3 loop spans 13 amino acids. V was cut by 3 bases and J by 10 bases, with 12 bases left in between. CDR3 nucleotides: TGTGCCAGCAGTGAGGTTCAGGGAGGAAAACTGTTTTTT. Translation gives CASSEVQGGKLFF.

The chain recombines TRBV11-2 with TRBJ1-1, with no clear D. Trimming pared 8 bases from V and 0 bases from J, leaving 10 bases between. The germline V gene encodes CDR1 SGHAT and CDR2 FQNNGV. The CDR3 sequence is 13 residues long. CDR3 in amino acids: CASGAVLNTEAFF. DNA of the CDR3: TGTGCCAGCGGTGCCGTGTTGAACACTGAAGCTTTCTTT.

This clone was found a few times. The rearrangement uses TRBV19 and TRBJ2-6, with D possibly being TRBD2 (6 bases). The CDR3 consists of 12 residues. CDR1 and CDR2 (germline): LNHDA, SQIVND (reference sequence). Trimming removed 9 bases at V and 13 bases at J, with 16 bases between. DNA for the CDR3: TGTGCCAGCAAGGAGGGAAATCGGGTCCTGACTTTC. This codes for CASKEGNRVLTF.

This clone was found once. The chain joins TRBV2 to TRBJ2-3; D is unresolved. V lost 2 bases, J lost 3 bases, and 6 bases lay in between. The CDR3 length is 13 residues. Per the germline V gene, CDR1 is SNHLY and CDR2 is FYNNEI. This CDR3 reads CASSERPTDTQYF. In nucleotides, the CDR3 is TGTGCCAGCAGTGAACGACCAACAGATACGCAGTATTTT.

This clone was observed a handful of times. This chain connects TRBV30 to TRBJ1-6, with D perhaps TRBD1 (5 bases). V lost 7 bases to trimming and J lost 0 bases, with 16 bases between them. CDR3 length equals 16 residues. Germline-derived CDR1 and CDR2 are GTSNPN and SVGIG (reference sequence). CDR3 loop: CALTGTASSYNSPLHF. CDR3 DNA: TGTGCCTTAACCGGGACGGCGAGCTCCTATAATTCACCCCTCCACTTT.

The chain employs TRBV27 and TRBJ1-6, with D maybe TRBD1 (5 bases). The ends were cut back, 3 bases at V and 7 bases at J, with 10 bases in the middle. Germline values: CDR1 MNHEY, CDR2 SMNVEV (reference sequence). The CDR3 spans 14 residues. The CDR3 reads CASSFGGPNSPLHF. The CDR3 region has the DNA TGTGCCAGCAGTTTTGGGGGACCGAATTCACCCCTCCACTTT.

The table lists this clone with a few counts. This sequence joins TRBV29-1 and TRBJ2-5; maybe TRBD2 (5 bases). The V gene lost 6 bases and the J gene lost 4 bases, with 12 bases spanning the gap. Germline V gene data show CDR1 as SQVTM and CDR2 as ANQGSEA. CDR3 length equals 12 residues. Here the CDR3 reads CSVHVEGETQYF. In DNA form, the CDR3 reads TGCAGCGTCCATGTAGAGGGAGAGACCCAGTACTTC.

The gene calls are TRBV4-1 and TRBJ2-3, with unresolved D. Germline CDR1 MGHRA, CDR2 YSYEKL. The CDR3 contains 15 residues. The V and J ends lost 0 bases and 1 base respectively, with 8 bases between them. CDR3 loop: CASSQEGTRTDTQYF. DNA of the CDR3: TGCGCCAGCAGCCAAGAAGGAACCCGCACAGATACGCAGTATTTT.

The chain couples TRBV6-1 to TRBJ2-7; D is possibly TRBD2 (5 bases). Germline-derived CDR1 and CDR2 are MNHNS and SASEGT. This CDR3 contains 17 residues. Trimming stripped 0 bases from V and 5 bases from J, with 20 bases between. CDR3 sequence (DNA): TGTGCCAGCAGTGAAGCGCTAGCTGGGCTAGATCAGAACGAGCAGTACTTC. Translation: CASSEALAGLDQNEQYF.

This clone was counted between two and nine times. The chain employs TRBV5-1 and TRBJ2-3, with a weak D call TRBD1 (6 bases). The CDR3 is 14 amino acids. The germline V gene encodes CDR1 SGHRS and CDR2 YFSETQ. With 3 bases removed from V and 2 bases from J, the gap between germline ends came to 10 bases. Here the CDR3 DNA reads TGCGCCAGCAGCTCCCAGGGGTACACAGATACGCAGTATTTT. It codes for CASSSQGYTDTQYF.

This clone was seen a few times. V and J are TRBV5-4 and TRBJ2-7, with D unclear. The CDR3 sequence is 13 residues long. Trimming shortened V by 4 bases and J by 5 bases, and 13 bases separated the two germline ends. Germline values: CDR1 SGHNT, CDR2 YYREEE (reference sequence). CDR3 sequence: CASSVWNINEQYF. The CDR3, as DNA: TGTGCCAGCAGCGTTTGGAATATCAACGAGCAGTACTTC.

This clone was recorded once. The genes are TRBV7-9 and TRBJ1-2; TRBD1 agrees at 9 bases. CDR1 and CDR2 (germline): SEHNR, FQNEAQ (reference sequence). The CDR3 length is 14 residues. The V segment lost 5 bases and the J segment 4 bases; nucleotides outside the gene matches: 5. This CDR3 is CASSGTGYSYGYTF. CDR3 DNA sequence: TGTGCCAGCAGCGGGACAGGGTATAGCTATGGCTACACCTTC.

The J gene is TRBJ2-3, the V gene TRBV29-1; D may be TRBD2 (5 bases). Germline CDR1 is SQVTM and CDR2 is ANQGSEA. V was trimmed by 7 bases and J by 4 bases, leaving 12 bases between them. The length of the CDR3 is 12 residues. The CDR3 nucleotides read TGCAGCGCTCGACTAAGTCCAGATACGCAGTATTTT. Protein product: CSARLSPDTQYF.

Only a few counts were recorded for this clone. This chain connects TRBV4-1 to TRBJ1-3; D gene uncertain. This CDR3 spans 18 amino acids. The V end was cut by 3 bases, the J end by 0 bases, with 18 bases between. Germline-derived CDR1 and CDR2 are MGHRA and YSYEKL. CDR3: CASSHLGGVKDSGNTIYF. The CDR3, as DNA: TGCGCCAGCAGCCATCTCGGCGGAGTGAAAGACTCTGGAAACACCATATATTTT.

The chain has TRBV29-1 and TRBJ2-2; 9 bases agree with TRBD2. The CDR3 runs 14 residues. CDR1 is SQVTM and CDR2 is ANQGSEA in the germline V gene. Trimming took 6 bases from V and 1 from J; bases not matched to a gene: 3. The CDR3 is CSVTSGWNTGELFF. For the CDR3, the DNA is TGCAGCGTCACTAGCGGGTGGAACACCGGGGAGCTGTTTTTT.

The chain is built from TRBV29-1 and TRBJ1-1, with D possibly TRBD1 on 5 matching bases. V was shortened by 5 bases and J by 4 bases, with 14 bases between the two germline ends. The CDR3 is made up of 13 amino acids. The germline V gene has CDR1 SQVTM and CDR2 ANQGSEA. The CDR3 sequence is CSVSPGRPTEAFF. CDR3 bases: TGCAGCGTTTCGCCGGGACGGCCCACTGAAGCTTTCTTT.

The chain carries TRBV5-1 and TRBJ1-2; D is ambiguous. The CDR3 sequence is 14 residues long. Trimming stripped 0 bases from V and 4 bases from J, with 10 bases between. Germline lookup yields CDR1 SGHRS and CDR2 YFSETQ. CDR3 sequence reads: CASSLEAGPYGYTF. As DNA, the CDR3 is TGCGCCAGCAGCTTGGAGGCAGGACCCTATGGCTACACCTTC.

The V and J genes are TRBV12-5 and TRBJ1-5; D is possibly TRBD1 (6 bases). CDR3 length: 18 amino acids. V lost 0 bases to trimming and J lost 3 bases, with 18 bases between them. Germline CDR1 is LGHNT and CDR2 is FRNRAP. The CDR3: CASGLVSSDRDHNQPQHF. CDR3 coding DNA: TGTGCTAGTGGTTTGGTATCTTCGGACAGAGACCACAATCAGCCCCAGCATTTT.

The chain is built from TRBV7-9 and TRBJ2-5, with D possibly matching TRBD2 (6 bases). Germline V gene lookup returns CDR1 SEHNR and CDR2 FQNEAQ (reference sequence). The CDR3 runs to 15 residues. V was cut by 1 base and J by 7 bases, with 16 bases left in between. In DNA form, the CDR3 reads TGTGCCAGCAGCTTAGAGCGGGCGGCCGCAGGGACCCAGTACTTC. Translating gives CASSLERAAAGTQYF.

The chain combines TRBV30 with TRBJ1-2, with D uncertain. V lost 0 bases to trimming and J lost 4 bases, with 9 bases between them. The CDR3 extends over 13 amino acids. Germline CDR1 is GTSNPN and CDR2 is SVGIG (reference sequence). CDR3 region: CAWSVLSSYGYTF. In DNA, the CDR3 is TGTGCCTGGAGTGTACTGAGTTCCTATGGCTACACCTTC.

The chain has TRBV7-9 and TRBJ1-5, with TRBD1 matching 9 bases. There are 16 residues in the CDR3. J lost 5 bases, V lost 5 bases, and 10 bases had no gene match. Looked up from germline, CDR1 is SEHNR and CDR2 is FQNEAQ (reference sequence). The CDR3 reads CASSTTSGQGHQPQHF. The CDR3 nucleotides read TGTGCCAGCAGCACCACCTCGGGACAGGGCCATCAGCCCCAGCATTTT.

On this clone: Other DNA sequences in the sample encode the same CDR3. The CDR3 reads CASRDSNQPQHF. The CDR3 nucleotides read TGTGCCAGCAGGGACAGCAATCAGCCCCAGCATTTT. The chain joins TRBV2 to TRBJ1-5; D not resolved. Trimming stripped 6 bases from V and 1 base from J, with 4 bases between. The CDR3 has 12 residues. Germline lookup yields CDR1 SNHLY and CDR2 FYNNEI.